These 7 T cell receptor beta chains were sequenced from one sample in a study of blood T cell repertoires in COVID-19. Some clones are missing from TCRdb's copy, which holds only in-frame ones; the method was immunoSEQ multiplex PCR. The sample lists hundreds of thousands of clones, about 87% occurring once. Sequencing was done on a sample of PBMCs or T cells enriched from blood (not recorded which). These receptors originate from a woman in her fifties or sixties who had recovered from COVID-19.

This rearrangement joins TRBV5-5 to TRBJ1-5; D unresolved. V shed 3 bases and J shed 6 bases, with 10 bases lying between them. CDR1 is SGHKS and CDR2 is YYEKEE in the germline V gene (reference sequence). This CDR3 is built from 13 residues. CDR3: CASSWRDGQPQHF. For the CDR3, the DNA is TGTGCCAGCAGCTGGCGGGATGGTCAGCCCCAGCATTTT.

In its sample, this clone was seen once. The CDR3 here is CASSILAPSLAGELFF. The DNA of the CDR3 is TGTGCCAGCAGTATCTTAGCTCCCAGTCTGGCCGGGGAGCTGTTTTTT. The rearrangement joins TRBV2 to TRBJ2-2; no firm D call. V was pared by 5 bases and J by 6 bases, with 19 bases between. The CDR3 loop spans 16 amino acids. Germline assignment: CDR1 SNHLY and CDR2 FYNNEI. Variable domain in full (rest from reference TRBV2 and TRBJ2-2): EPEVTQTPSHQVTQMGQEVILRCVPISNHLYFYWYRQILGQKVEFLVSFYNNEISEKSEIFDDQFSVERPDGSNFTLKIRSTKLEDSAMYFCASSILAPSLAGELFFGEGSRLTVL.

CDR3 amino acids: CASSFSVGQGNEKLFF. DNA for the CDR3: TGTGCCAGCAGCTTTAGTGTGGGACAGGGGAATGAAAAACTGTTTTTT. The V call is TRBV7-9, the J call TRBJ1-4; 10 bases map to TRBD1. The CDR3 has 16 residues. Germline CDR1 is SEHNR and CDR2 is FQNEAQ (reference sequence). V gave up 3 bases and J gave up 5 bases; unmatched junction bases: 6.

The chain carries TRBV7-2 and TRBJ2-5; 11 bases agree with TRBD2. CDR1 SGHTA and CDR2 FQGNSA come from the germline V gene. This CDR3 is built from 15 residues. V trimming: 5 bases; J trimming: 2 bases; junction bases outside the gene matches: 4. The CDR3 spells CASSPSGGPQETQYF. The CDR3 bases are TGTGCCAGCAGCCCTAGCGGGGGGCCTCAAGAGACCCAGTACTTC. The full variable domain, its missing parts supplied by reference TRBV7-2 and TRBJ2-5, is GAGVSQSPSNKVTEKGKDVELRCDPISGHTALYWYRQSLGQGLEFLIYFQGNSAPDKSGLPSDRFSAERTGGSVSTLTIQRTQQEDSAVYLCASSPSGGPQETQYFGPGTRLLVL.

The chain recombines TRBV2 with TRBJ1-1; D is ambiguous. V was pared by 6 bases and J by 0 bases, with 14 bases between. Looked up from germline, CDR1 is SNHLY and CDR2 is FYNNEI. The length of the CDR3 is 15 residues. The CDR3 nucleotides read TGTGCCAGCAGCACGGAAGGCAGGTTGAACACTGAAGCTTTCTTT. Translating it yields CASSTEGRLNTEAFF.

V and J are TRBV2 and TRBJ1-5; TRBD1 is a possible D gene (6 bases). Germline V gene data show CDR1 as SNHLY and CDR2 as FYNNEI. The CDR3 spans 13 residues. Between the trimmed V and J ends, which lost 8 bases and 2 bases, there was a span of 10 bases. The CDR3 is CASRRQGNQPQHF. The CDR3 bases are TGTGCCAGCCGCCGACAGGGCAATCAGCCCCAGCATTTT.

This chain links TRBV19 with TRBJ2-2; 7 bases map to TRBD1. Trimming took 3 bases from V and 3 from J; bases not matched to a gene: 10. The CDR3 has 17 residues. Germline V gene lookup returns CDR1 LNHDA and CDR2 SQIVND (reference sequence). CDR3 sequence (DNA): TGTGCCAGTAGTATCAGTTTAGGGGGCGCATACACCGGGGAGCTGTTTTTT. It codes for CASSISLGGAYTGELFF.